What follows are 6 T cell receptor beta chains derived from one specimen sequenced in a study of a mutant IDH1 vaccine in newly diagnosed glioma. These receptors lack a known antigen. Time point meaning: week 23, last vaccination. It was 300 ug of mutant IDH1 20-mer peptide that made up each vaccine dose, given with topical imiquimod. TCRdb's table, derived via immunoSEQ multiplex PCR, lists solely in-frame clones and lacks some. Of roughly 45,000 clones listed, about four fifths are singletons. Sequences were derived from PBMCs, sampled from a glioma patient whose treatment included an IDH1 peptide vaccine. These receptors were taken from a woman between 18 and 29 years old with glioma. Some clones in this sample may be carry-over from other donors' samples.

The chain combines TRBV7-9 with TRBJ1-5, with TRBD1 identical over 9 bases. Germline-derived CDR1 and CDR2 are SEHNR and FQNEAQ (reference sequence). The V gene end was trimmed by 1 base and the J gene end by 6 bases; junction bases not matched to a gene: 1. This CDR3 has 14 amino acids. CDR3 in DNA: TGTGCCAGCAGCTTAGGGACAGGGGTTCAGCCCCAGCATTTT. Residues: CASSLGTGVQPQHF.

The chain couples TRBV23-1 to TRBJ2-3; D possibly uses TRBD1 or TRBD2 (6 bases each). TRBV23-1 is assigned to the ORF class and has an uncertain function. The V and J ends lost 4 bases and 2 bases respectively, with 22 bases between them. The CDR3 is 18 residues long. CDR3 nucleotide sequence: TGCGCCAGCAGTCCTACAGCGGTCCGGGGGCCTGACACAGATACGCAGTATTTT. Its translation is CASSPTAVRGPDTDTQYF.

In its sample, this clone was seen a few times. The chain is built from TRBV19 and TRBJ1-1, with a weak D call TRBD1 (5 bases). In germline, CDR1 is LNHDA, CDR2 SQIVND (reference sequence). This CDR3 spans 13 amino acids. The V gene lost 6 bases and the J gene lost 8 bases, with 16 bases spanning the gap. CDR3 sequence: CASRGPRQGEAFF. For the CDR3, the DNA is TGTGCCAGTAGAGGCCCTCGGCAGGGCGAAGCTTTCTTT.

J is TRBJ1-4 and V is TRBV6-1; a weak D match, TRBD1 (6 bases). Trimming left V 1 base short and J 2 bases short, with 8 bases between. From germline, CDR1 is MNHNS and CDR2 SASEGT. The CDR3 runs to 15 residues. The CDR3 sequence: CASSEVGGTNEKLFF. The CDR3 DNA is TGTGCCAGCAGTGAAGTAGGGGGGACTAATGAAAAACTGTTTTTT.

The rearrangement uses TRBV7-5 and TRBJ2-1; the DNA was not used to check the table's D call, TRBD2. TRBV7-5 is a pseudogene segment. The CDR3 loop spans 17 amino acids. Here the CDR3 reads CARSKPHIAGEYNEQFF. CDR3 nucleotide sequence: TGTGCCAGAAGCAAACCCCATATAGCGGGAGAGTACAATGAGCAGTTCTTC.

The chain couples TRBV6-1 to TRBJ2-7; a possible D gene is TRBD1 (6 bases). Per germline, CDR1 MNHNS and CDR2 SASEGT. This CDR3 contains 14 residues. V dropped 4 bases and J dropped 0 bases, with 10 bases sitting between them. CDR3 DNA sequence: TGTGCCAGCAGTGTTCGCAGGGGCTCCTACGAGCAGTACTTC. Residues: CASSVRRGSYEQYF.